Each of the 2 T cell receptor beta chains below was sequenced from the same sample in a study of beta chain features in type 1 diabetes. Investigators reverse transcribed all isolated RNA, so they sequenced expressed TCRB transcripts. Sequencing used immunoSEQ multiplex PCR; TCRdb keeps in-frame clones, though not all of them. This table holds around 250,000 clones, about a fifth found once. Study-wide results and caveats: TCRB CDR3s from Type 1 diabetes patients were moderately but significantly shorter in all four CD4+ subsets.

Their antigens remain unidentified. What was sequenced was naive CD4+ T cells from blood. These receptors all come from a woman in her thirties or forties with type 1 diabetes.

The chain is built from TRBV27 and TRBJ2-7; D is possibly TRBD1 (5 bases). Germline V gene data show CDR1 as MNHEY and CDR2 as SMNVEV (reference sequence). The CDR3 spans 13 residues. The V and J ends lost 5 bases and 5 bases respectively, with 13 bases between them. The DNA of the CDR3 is TGTGCCAGCAGTCCCAGGGTGGGAAACGAGCAGTACTTC. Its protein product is CASSPRVGNEQYF.

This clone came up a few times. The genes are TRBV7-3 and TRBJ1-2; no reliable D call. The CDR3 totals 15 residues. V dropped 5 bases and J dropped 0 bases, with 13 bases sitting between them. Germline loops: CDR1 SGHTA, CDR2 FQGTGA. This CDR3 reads CASSPTPIANYGYTF. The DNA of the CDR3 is TGTGCCAGCAGCCCTACCCCGATAGCTAACTATGGCTACACCTTC.